The T cell receptor (beta chain) under discussion was sequenced for a study of CD8+CD57+ T cells in acquired aplastic anemia. General observations from the study: Researchers report that about 29 CD8+ CDR3 sequences appeared in both patients and controls.

Notes on this clonotype: No antigen is known for it.

Only patients with CD8+CD57+ cell expansion on flow cytometry were chosen for sequencing. Severe acquired aplastic anemia was diagnosed in all patients. Blood was sampled before the patients had received any therapy. There are 15 residues in the CDR3. V was cut by 1 base and J by 8 bases, with 15 bases left in between. Germline V gene sequence: CDR1 LNHNV, CDR2 YYDKDF (reference sequence). Using genomic DNA as the template, TCR beta VDJ and CDR3 profiling was carried out. Via MiXCR, TCRdb re-called the reads, giving one row per CDR3 protein. The sample carries 400,000 to 600,000 distinct CDR3 sequences, around a third recorded once.

The chain couples TRBV15 to TRBJ2-1; D is perhaps TRBD2 (6 bases). Source material: sorted CD4+, CD8+, or CD8+CD57+ T cells (not recorded which) from PBMCs. The sequence came from a human donor with aplastic anemia. For the CDR3, the DNA is TGTGCCACCAGCAGAGGGGACTCCTTCGGGCATGAGCAGTTCTTC. Translated: CATSRGDSFGHEQFF.